Presented here are 18 T cell receptor beta chains from one specimen sequenced in a study of T cell changes during pregnancy in multiple sclerosis. Assay used: immunoSEQ multiplex PCR; TCRdb lists only in-frame clones, some missing. Among around 30,000 clones listed, roughly 87% were seen once. Sample: CD8+ T cells from peripheral blood mononuclear cells, taken before pregnancy. These receptors were obtained from a female donor with multiple sclerosis, enrolled in a pregnancy study.

The chain employs TRBV4-3 and TRBJ2-3, with TRBD2 as a possible D gene (5 bases). Per germline, CDR1 LGHNA and CDR2 YSLEER. V was shortened by 4 bases and J by 2 bases, with 13 bases between the two germline ends. CDR3 length equals 15 residues. CDR3 bases: TGCGCCAGCAGCCTCCGGGAACCTCCCACAGATACGCAGTATTTT. Translating it yields CASSLREPPTDTQYF.

The genes are TRBV6-5 and TRBJ1-1; D gene ambiguous. The ends were cut back, 7 bases at V and 8 bases at J, with 17 bases in the middle. The CDR3 totals 13 residues. From germline, CDR1 is MNHEY and CDR2 SVGAGI. In DNA form, the CDR3 reads TGTGCCAGCACTTCAACGACCCAGGCCGAAGCTTTCTTT. It specifies CASTSTTQAEAFF.

This clone is a singleton in its sample. The chain links TRBV6-4 to TRBJ1-2, with 10 bases lining up with TRBD1. Germline V gene lookup returns CDR1 MRHNA and CDR2 SNTAGT. Germline trimming cut 3 bases from V and 1 base from J; bases unmatched to any gene: 2. The CDR3 is made up of 15 amino acids. The CDR3, as DNA: TGTGCCAGCAGTGAAGGGACAGGGGATAACTATGGCTACACCTTC. Protein sequence: CASSEGTGDNYGYTF.

This clone was counted only a few times. The chain joins TRBV6-5 to TRBJ1-6, with D maybe TRBD1 (6 bases). The CDR3 contains 13 residues. From germline, CDR1 is MNHEY and CDR2 SVGAGI. Deletions cut 2 bases from V and 7 bases from J, with 6 bases between. CDR3 loop: CASSYRGNSPLHF. The CDR3 nucleotides are TGTGCCAGCAGTTACAGGGGGAATTCACCCCTCCACTTT.

The chain carries TRBV7-9 and TRBJ2-7; TRBD2 might be the D (5 bases). The length of the CDR3 is 14 residues. Per the germline V gene, CDR1 is SEHNR and CDR2 is FQNEAQ (reference sequence). The V gene lost 4 bases and the J gene lost 4 bases, with 14 bases spanning the gap. CDR3 nucleotide sequence: TGTGCCAGCAGCTCCGGGATCACGCCATACGAGCAGTACTTC. Translated, it gives CASSSGITPYEQYF.

The V and J genes are TRBV27 and TRBJ1-2; 9 bases fit TRBD1. CDR3 size: 14 residues. Germline CDR1 reads MNHEY; CDR2 reads SMNVEV (reference sequence). V dropped 8 bases and J dropped 6; count of bases not matched to a gene: 10. For the CDR3, the DNA is TGTGCCAGCCGGGGGACAGGGAGAGGGGATGGCTACACCTTC. It is translated as CASRGTGRGDGYTF.

The chain employs TRBV12-5 and TRBJ2-7; weak D call: TRBD2 (5 bases). Germline CDR1 is LGHNT and CDR2 is FRNRAP. CDR3 length: 14 residues. V was clipped by 1 base and J by 7 bases, with 14 bases between them. This chain's CDR3 is CASGLGTVPWEQYF. Written as DNA, the CDR3 is TGTGCTAGTGGTTTGGGGACTGTCCCCTGGGAGCAGTACTTC. The complete variable domain, with remaining parts taken from reference TRBV12-5 and TRBJ2-7, reads DARVTQTPRHKVTEMGQEVTMRCQPILGHNTVFWYRQTMMQGLELLAYFRNRAPLDDSGMPKDRFSAEMPDATLATLKIQPSEPRDSAVYFCASGLGTVPWEQYFGPGTRLTVT.

The rearrangement links TRBV7-3 to TRBJ1-1, with D perhaps matching TRBD1 (5 bases). Trimming shortened V by 0 bases and J by 3 bases, and 8 bases separated the two germline ends. The CDR3 is 14 amino acids. Germline CDR1 reads SGHTA; CDR2 reads FQGTGA. CDR3 bases: TGTGCCAGCAGCTTAACAGGGGCGCACACTGAAGCTTTCTTT. Its protein is CASSLTGAHTEAFF.

This clone was observed a few times. The CDR3 loop reads CASSDSGEGADTQYF. The CDR3 DNA reads as TGTGCCAGCAGTGACTCCGGGGAGGGGGCAGATACGCAGTATTTT. This rearrangement joins TRBV6-4 to TRBJ2-3; D perhaps matches TRBD2 (7 bases). The CDR3 covers 15 residues. Per germline, CDR1 MRHNA and CDR2 SNTAGT. The germline V and J ends were trimmed by 0 bases and 4 bases, with 11 bases remaining between them.

The V gene is TRBV5-1, the J gene TRBJ2-3; TRBD2 agrees at 9 bases. The CDR3 runs to 14 residues. Trimming at V came to 3 bases and at J to 3 bases, leaving 2 bases not matched to a gene. The germline V gene encodes CDR1 SGHRS and CDR2 YFSETQ. CDR3 coding DNA: TGCGCCAGCAGCTCTAGCGGGGTAACAGATACGCAGTATTTT. As protein: CASSSSGVTDTQYF.

This clone was detected a few times. The chain is built from TRBV13 and TRBJ2-7; 7 nucleotides match TRBD2. The trim removed 4 bases at V and 3 bases at J, leaving 6 bases unmatched. The germline gives CDR1 PRHDT, CDR2 FYEKMQ (reference sequence). The CDR3 length is 14 residues. The CDR3 DNA follows: TGTGCCAGCAGCTCGCGGGAGTTGATCTACGAGCAGTACTTC. Translating it yields CASSSRELIYEQYF.

The CDR3 loop is CASSQITGVTTDTQYF. The CDR3, as DNA: TGCGCCAGCAGCCAGATTACAGGGGTAACCACAGATACGCAGTATTTT. This chain links TRBV4-1 with TRBJ2-3, with 7 bases aligning to TRBD1. CDR1 and CDR2 (germline): MGHRA, YSYEKL. The V gene end was trimmed by 3 bases and the J gene end by 2 bases; junction bases not matched to a gene: 8. The CDR3 has 16 residues.

This chain's CDR3 is CASSFAGGITEAFF. The CDR3 DNA follows: TGTGCCAGCAGTTTTGCCGGGGGTATCACTGAAGCTTTCTTT. The chain employs TRBV28 and TRBJ1-1, with a tentative D call TRBD1 (5 bases). The CDR3 runs 14 residues. Germline assignment: CDR1 MDHEN and CDR2 SYDVKM. Trimming removed 3 bases at V and 4 bases at J, with 12 bases between.

The chain recombines TRBV5-4 with TRBJ2-7; D gene ambiguous. Germline assignment: CDR1 SGHNT and CDR2 YYREEE (reference sequence). Between the trimmed V and J ends, which lost 0 bases and 2 bases, there was a span of 12 bases. This CDR3 has 15 residues. The CDR3 loop is CASSLEQTPTYEQYF. The DNA of the CDR3 is TGTGCCAGCAGCTTGGAACAGACCCCTACCTACGAGCAGTACTTC.

This clone is a singleton in its sample. The chain has TRBV6-1 and TRBJ2-2; D unresolved. Germline V CDR1 and CDR2: MNHNS, SASEGT. The CDR3 extends over 14 amino acids. V lost 2 bases and J 8 bases, leaving 12 bases between the germline ends. DNA for the CDR3: TGTGCCAGCAGTGAACACCTCGAGGTTGGGGAGCTGTTTTTT. It yields the protein CASSEHLEVGELFF.

In this sample, this clone turned up once. The chain has TRBV5-1 and TRBJ2-7; D not certain. V was cut by 3 bases and J by 0 bases, with 4 bases left in between. The CDR3 contains 12 residues. Per germline, CDR1 SGHRS and CDR2 YFSETQ. This CDR3 reads CASSSNSYEQYF. Here the CDR3 DNA reads TGCGCCAGCAGCTCTAACTCCTACGAGCAGTACTTC.

The rearrangement uses TRBV28 and TRBJ1-5; maybe TRBD1 (5 bases). V lost 4 bases to trimming and J lost 7 bases, with 20 bases between them. The CDR3 has 16 amino acids. The germline V gene encodes CDR1 MDHEN and CDR2 SYDVKM. The CDR3 reads CASSSSPGPEGQPQHF. In nucleotides, the CDR3 is TGTGCCAGCAGTTCATCACCGGGACCGGAGGGGCAGCCCCAGCATTTT.

This chain joins TRBV15 and TRBJ1-6; unclear D gene. V lost 8 bases and J 7 bases, leaving 12 bases between the germline ends. This CDR3 region has 13 residues. Germline-derived CDR1 and CDR2 are LNHNV and YYDKDF (reference sequence). The CDR3 reads CATRPPGNSPLHF. DNA of the CDR3: TGTGCCACCCGACCCCCCGGGAATTCACCCCTCCACTTT.